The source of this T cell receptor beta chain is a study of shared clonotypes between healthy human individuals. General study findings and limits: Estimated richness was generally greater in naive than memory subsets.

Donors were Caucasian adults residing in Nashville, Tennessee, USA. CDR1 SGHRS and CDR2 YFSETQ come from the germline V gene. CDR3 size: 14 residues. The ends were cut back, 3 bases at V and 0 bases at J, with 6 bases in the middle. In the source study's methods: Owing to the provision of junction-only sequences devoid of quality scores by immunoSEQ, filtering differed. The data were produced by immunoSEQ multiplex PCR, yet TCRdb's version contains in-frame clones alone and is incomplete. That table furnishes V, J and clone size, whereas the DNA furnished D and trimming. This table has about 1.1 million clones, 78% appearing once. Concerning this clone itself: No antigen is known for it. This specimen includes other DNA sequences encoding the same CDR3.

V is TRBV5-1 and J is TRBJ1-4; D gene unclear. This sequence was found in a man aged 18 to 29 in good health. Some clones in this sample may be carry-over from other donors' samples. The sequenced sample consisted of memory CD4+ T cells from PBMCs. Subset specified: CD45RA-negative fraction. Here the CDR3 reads CASSSTATNEKLFF. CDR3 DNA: TGCGCCAGCAGCTCGACGGCAACTAATGAAAAACTGTTTTTT. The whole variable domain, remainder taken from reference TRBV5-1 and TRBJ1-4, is KAGVTQTPRYLIKTRGQQVTLSCSPISGHRSVSWYQQTPGQGLQFLFEYFSETQRNKGNFPGRFSGRQFSNSRSEMNVSTLELGDSALYLCASSSTATNEKLFFGSGTQLSVL.